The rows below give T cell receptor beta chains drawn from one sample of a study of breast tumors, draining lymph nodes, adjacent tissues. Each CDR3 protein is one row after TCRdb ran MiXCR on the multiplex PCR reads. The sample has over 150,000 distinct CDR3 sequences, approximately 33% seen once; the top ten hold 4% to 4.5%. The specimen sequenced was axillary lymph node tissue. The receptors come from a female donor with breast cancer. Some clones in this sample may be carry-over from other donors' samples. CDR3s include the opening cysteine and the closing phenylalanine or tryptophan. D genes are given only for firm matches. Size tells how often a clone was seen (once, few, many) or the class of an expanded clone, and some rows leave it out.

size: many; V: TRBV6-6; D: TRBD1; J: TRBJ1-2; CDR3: CASSLDRVQDGYTF; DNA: TGTGCCAGCAGTCTAGACAGGGTCCAGGATGGCTACACCTTC
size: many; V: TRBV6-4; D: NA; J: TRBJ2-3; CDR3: CASSLAGSGDTQYF; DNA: TGTGCCAGCAGCCTAGCTGGGTCGGGAGATACGCAGTATTTT
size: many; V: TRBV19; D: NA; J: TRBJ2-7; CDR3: CASSTQTGEQYF; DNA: TGTGCCAGTAGTACCCAGACGGGGGAGCAGTACTTC
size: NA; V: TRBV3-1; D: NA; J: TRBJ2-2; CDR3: CASSPAGTAYTGEPFF; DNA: TGTGCCAGCAGTCCCGCCGGGACGGCTTACACCGGGGAGCCGTTTTTT
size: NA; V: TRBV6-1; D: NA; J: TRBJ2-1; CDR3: CASSQNLASSYNEQFF; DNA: TGTGCCAGCAGTCAAAACTTAGCTAGCTCCTACAATGAGCAGTTCTTC
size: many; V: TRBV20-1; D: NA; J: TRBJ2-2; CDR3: CSAPRTGRRGELFF; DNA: TGCAGTGCTCCCCGGACTGGGCGGAGAGGGGAGCTGTTTTTT
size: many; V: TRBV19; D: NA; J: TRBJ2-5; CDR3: CASSVPWVKTQYF; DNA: TGTGCCAGTAGTGTGCCTTGGGTAAAGACCCAGTACTTC
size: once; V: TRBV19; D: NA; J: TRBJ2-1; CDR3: CAGSGRGTYSEQFF; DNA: TGTGCCGGTAGTGGGCGGGGCACCTACAGTGAGCAGTTCTTC
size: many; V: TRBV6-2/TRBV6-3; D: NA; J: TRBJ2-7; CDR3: CASSSGGGGSYEQYF; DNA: TGTGCCAGCAGTTCTGGGGGAGGAGGCTCCTACGAGCAGTACTTC
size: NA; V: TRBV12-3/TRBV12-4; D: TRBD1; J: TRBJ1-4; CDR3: CASRRQGAGTTNEKLFF; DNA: TGTGCCAGCCGTAGACAGGGGGCAGGCACAACTAATGAAAAACTGTTTTTT
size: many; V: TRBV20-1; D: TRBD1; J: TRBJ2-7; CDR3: CSARDRDRGLRYEQYF; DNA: TGCAGTGCTAGAGATCGGGACAGAGGTTTGAGGTACGAGCAGTACTTC
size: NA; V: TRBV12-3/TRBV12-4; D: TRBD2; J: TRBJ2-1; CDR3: CASSFTSGSGNEQFF; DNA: TGTGCCAGCAGTTTCACTAGCGGGAGTGGTAATGAGCAGTTCTTC
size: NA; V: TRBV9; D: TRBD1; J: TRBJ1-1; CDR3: CAISGQVHTEAFF; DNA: TGTGCCATCAGCGGACAGGTTCACACTGAAGCTTTCTTT
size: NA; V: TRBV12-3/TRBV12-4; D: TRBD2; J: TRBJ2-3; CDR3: CASSPGLAGGISTDTQYF; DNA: TGTGCCAGCAGTCCCGGACTAGCGGGGGGCATAAGCACAGATACGCAGTATTTT
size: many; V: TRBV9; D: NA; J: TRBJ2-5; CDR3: CASSPRRGPETQYF; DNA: TGTGCCAGCAGCCCTCGGAGGGGGCCGGAGACCCAGTACTTC
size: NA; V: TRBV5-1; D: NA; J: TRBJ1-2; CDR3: CASSLAGLDGSNYGYAF; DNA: TGCGCCAGCAGCTTGGCTGGACTGGACGGTTCTAACTATGGCTACGCCTTC
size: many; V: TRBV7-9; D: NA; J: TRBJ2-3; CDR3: CASSLARSADTQYF; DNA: TGTGCCAGCAGCTTAGCGCGTAGCGCAGATACGCAGTATTTT
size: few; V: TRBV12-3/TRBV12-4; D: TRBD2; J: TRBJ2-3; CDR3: CASRLGLAAISTDTQYF; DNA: TGTGCCAGCAGACTGGGACTAGCGGCGATCAGCACAGATACGCAGTATTTT
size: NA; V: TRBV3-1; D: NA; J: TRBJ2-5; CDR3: CASSQERGGWSETQYF; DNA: TGTGCCAGCAGCCAAGAAAGGGGGGGGTGGTCAGAGACCCAGTACTTC
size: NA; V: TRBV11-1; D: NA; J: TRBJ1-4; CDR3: CASSLEEGEKLLF; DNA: TGTGCCAGCAGCTTAGAGGAGGGCGAAAAACTGCTTTTT
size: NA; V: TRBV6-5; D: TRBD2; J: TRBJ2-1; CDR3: CASSYGGSGGLNEQFF; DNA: TGTGCCAGCAGTTATGGGGGTAGCGGGGGCTTAAATGAGCAGTTCTTC
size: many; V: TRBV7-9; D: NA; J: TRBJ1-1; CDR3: CASSLGGQNTEAFF; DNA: TGTGCCAGCAGCTTAGGTGGACAGAACACTGAAGCTTTCTTT
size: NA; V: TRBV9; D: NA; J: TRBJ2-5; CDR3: CASSVGFSRETQYF; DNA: TGTGCCAGCAGCGTGGGATTTTCTAGAGAGACCCAGTACTTC
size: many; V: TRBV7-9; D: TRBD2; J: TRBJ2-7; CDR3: CASSWGVTGGEQYF; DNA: TGTGCCAGCAGCTGGGGCGTTACGGGGGGCGAGCAGTACTTC
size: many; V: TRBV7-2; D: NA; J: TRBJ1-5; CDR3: CASSLAAGSNQPQHF; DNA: TGTGCCAGCAGCTTAGCGGCAGGTAGCAATCAGCCCCAGCATTTT
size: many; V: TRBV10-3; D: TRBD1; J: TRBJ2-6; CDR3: CAIRRDRAVSGANVLTF; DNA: TGTGCCATCAGAAGAGACAGGGCGGTAAGTGGGGCCAACGTCCTGACTTTC
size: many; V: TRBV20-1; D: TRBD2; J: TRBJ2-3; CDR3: CSARDSLDQRGADTQYF; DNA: TGCAGTGCTAGAGATTCCCTCGATCAGCGGGGTGCTGATACGCAGTATTTT
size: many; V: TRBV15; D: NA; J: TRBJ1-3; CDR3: CATSREVGAGNTIYF; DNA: TGTGCCACCAGCAGGGAAGTAGGGGCTGGAAACACCATATATTTT
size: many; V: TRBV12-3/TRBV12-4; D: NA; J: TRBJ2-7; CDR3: CASSLGEAYEQYF; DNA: TGTGCCAGCAGTTTAGGGGAAGCCTACGAGCAGTACTTC
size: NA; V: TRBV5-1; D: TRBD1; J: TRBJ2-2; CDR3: CASSPRDSANTGELFF; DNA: TGCGCCAGCAGCCCCAGGGACAGCGCGAACACCGGGGAGCTGTTTTTT
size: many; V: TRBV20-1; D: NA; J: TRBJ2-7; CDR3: CSARWGGDYEQYF; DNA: TGCAGTGCTAGGTGGGGCGGGGACTACGAGCAGTACTTC
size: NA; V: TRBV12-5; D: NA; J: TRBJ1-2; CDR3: CASGGRGRYGYTF; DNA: TGTGCTAGTGGTGGAAGGGGGAGGTATGGCTACACCTTC
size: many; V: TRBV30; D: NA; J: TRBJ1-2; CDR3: CAWSLLNYGYTF; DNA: TGTGCCTGGAGTCTGCTTAACTATGGCTACACCTTC
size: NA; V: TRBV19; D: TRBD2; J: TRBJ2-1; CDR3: CASSIGGGDSTLGEQFF; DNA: TGTGCCAGTAGTATAGGGGGGGGGGACTCTACCCTCGGTGAGCAGTTCTTC
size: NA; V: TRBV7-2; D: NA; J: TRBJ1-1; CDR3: CASSLNREAFF; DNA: TGTGCCAGCAGCTTAAACAGGGAAGCTTTCTTT
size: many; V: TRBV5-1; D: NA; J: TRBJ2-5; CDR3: CASRGGSQETQYF; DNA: TGCGCCAGCAGAGGGGGAAGCCAAGAGACCCAGTACTTC
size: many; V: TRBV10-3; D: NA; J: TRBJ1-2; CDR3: CAATQDSRYGYTF; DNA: TGTGCCGCCACCCAAGACAGCCGCTATGGCTACACCTTC
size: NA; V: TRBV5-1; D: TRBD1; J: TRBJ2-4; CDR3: CASSLEGTGVAGRIQYF; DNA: TGCGCCAGCAGCTTGGAAGGGACAGGGGTGGCGGGAAGGATTCAGTACTTC
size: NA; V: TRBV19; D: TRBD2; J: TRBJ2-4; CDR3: CACSIRFSGSPSRNIQYF; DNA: TGTGCCTGTAGTATTCGTTTTAGCGGGTCCCCAAGTAGGAACATTCAGTACTTC
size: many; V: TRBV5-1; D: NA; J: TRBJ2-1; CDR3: CASSLAGQLYNEQFF; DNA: TGCGCCAGCAGCTTGGCAGGGCAGCTATACAATGAGCAGTTCTTC
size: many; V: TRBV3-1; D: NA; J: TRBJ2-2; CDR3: CASKGTGELFF; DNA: TGTGCCAGCAAGGGCACCGGGGAGCTGTTTTTT